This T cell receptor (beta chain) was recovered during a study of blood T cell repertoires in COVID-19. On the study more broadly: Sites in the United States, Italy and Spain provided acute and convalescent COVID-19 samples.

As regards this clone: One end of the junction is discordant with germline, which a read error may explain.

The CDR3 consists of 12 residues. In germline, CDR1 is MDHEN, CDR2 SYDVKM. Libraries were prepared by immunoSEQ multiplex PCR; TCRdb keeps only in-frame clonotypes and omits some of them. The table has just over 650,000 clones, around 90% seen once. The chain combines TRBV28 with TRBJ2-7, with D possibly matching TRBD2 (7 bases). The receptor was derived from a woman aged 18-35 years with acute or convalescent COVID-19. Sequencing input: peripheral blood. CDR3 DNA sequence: TGTGCCAGCAGTTTATGGGCTTGGGGGGGCGTCTTC. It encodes CASSLWAWGGVF.